The 21 T cell receptor beta chains below were found in one sample sequenced in a study of blood T cell repertoires in COVID-19. Assay: immunoSEQ multiplex PCR; the TCRdb copy retains only in-frame clones and omits some. This table holds about 180,000 clones, approximately 84% found once. The sample consisted of peripheral blood. The receptors here all came from a human donor in a cohort sampled during active COVID-19.

This clone was counted a single time. The chain carries TRBV15 and TRBJ1-1; possibly TRBD1 for D (5 bases). Trimming removed 1 base from V and 5 bases from J, with 17 bases in between. Germline V gene data show CDR1 as LNHNV and CDR2 as YYDKDF (reference sequence). The CDR3 is 16 amino acids. CDR3 sequence: CATSRGRTRGLTEAFF. CDR3 nucleotides: TGTGCCACCAGCAGAGGTCGGACACGGGGGTTGACTGAAGCTTTCTTT.

The V gene is TRBV11-2, the J gene TRBJ1-2; no definite D call. Trimming pared 0 bases from V and 4 bases from J, leaving 12 bases between. This CDR3 has 15 residues. CDR1 and CDR2 from the germline V gene are SGHAT and FQNNGV. The CDR3 sequence is CASSLDRAGGYGYTF. The CDR3 DNA sequence: TGTGCCAGCAGCTTAGATCGGGCGGGAGGCTATGGCTACACCTTC.

This sequence joins TRBV4-1 and TRBJ1-2, with D perhaps matching TRBD1 (6 bases). V was pared by 0 bases and J by 5 bases, with 16 bases between. Germline V gives CDR1 MGHRA, CDR2 YSYEKL. CDR3 length equals 16 residues. This CDR3 reads CASSQETQGLGYGYTF. In DNA form, the CDR3 reads TGCGCCAGCAGCCAAGAAACTCAGGGGCTGGGGTATGGCTACACCTTC.

The chain is built from TRBV30 and TRBJ2-7; TRBD2 is a possible D gene (6 bases). The CDR3 is made up of 12 amino acids. Trimming left V 5 bases short and J 0 bases short, with 8 bases between. Germline-derived CDR1 and CDR2 are GTSNPN and SVGIG (reference sequence). The DNA of the CDR3 is TGTGCCTGGTCGGGACTCTCCTACGAGCAGTACTTC. Protein product: CAWSGLSYEQYF.

Turning to this clone: The sample contains more than one DNA sequence encoding this CDR3. The V gene is TRBV5-1, the J gene TRBJ2-2; D is uncertain. Trimming removed 0 bases from V and 1 base from J, with 4 bases in between. The CDR3 extends over 14 amino acids. From germline, CDR1 is SGHRS and CDR2 YFSETQ. DNA for the CDR3: TGCGCCAGCAGCTTGGCGAGGAACACCGGGGAGCTGTTTTTT. It yields the protein CASSLARNTGELFF.

This clone has a single count. This chain uses TRBV19 with TRBJ2-7, with D perhaps matching TRBD2 (7 bases). V was trimmed by 5 bases and J by 4 bases, leaving 15 bases between them. CDR3 length equals 14 residues. Germline values: CDR1 LNHDA, CDR2 SQIVND (reference sequence). The CDR3 spells CASSGPEGGYEQYF. DNA of the CDR3: TGTGCCAGTAGTGGCCCGGAGGGGGGGTACGAGCAGTACTTC.

V usage is TRBV27 and J usage is TRBJ1-6, with D hard to call. Deletions cut 3 bases from V and 11 bases from J, with 11 bases between. Germline V gene data show CDR1 as MNHEY and CDR2 as SMNVEV (reference sequence). The length of the CDR3 is 13 residues. The CDR3 DNA is TGTGCCAGCAGTTTGGAGGCAGTGGCACCCCTCCACTTT. Its protein is CASSLEAVAPLHF.

The chain couples TRBV27 to TRBJ2-7; the D gene is possibly TRBD2 (6 bases). V was clipped by 8 bases and J by 6 bases, with 8 bases between them. The CDR3 has 10 residues. From germline, CDR1 is MNHEY and CDR2 SMNVEV (reference sequence). CDR3 nucleotide sequence: TGTGCCAGCCGGGGGATCGAGCAGTACTTC. The encoded protein is CASRGIEQYF.

The chain joins TRBV7-9 to TRBJ2-3; 9 positions agree with TRBD2. V lost 5 bases to trimming and J lost 4 bases; unmatched junction nucleotides: 4. CDR3 length equals 14 residues. CDR1 SEHNR and CDR2 FQNEAQ come from the germline V gene (reference sequence). CDR3 loop: CASSPGLAADTQYF. The CDR3 DNA follows: TGTGCCAGCAGCCCGGGACTAGCCGCAGATACGCAGTATTTT.

The V and J genes are TRBV6-1 and TRBJ1-4; the D gene is possibly TRBD1 (6 bases). Germline CDR1 is MNHNS and CDR2 is SASEGT. This CDR3 is built from 14 residues. V lost 3 bases and J 4 bases, leaving 9 bases between the germline ends. The DNA for the CDR3 is TGTGCCAGCAGTGACGGACAGTTTAATGAAAAACTGTTTTTT. Translation gives CASSDGQFNEKLFF.

This clone was picked up a small number of times. The gene calls are TRBV6-4 and TRBJ1-6, with a weak D call TRBD1 (6 bases). Germline CDR1 is MRHNA and CDR2 is SNTAGT. This CDR3 contains 15 residues. The germline V and J ends were trimmed by 4 bases and 7 bases, with 14 bases remaining between them. The CDR3 here is CASSVNREGNSPLHF. DNA for the CDR3: TGTGCCAGCAGTGTGAACAGGGAGGGAAATTCACCCCTCCACTTT.

V is TRBV5-4 and J is TRBJ1-1; 9 nucleotides agree with TRBD1. Looked up from germline, CDR1 is SGHNT and CDR2 is YYREEE (reference sequence). The CDR3 length is 16 residues. The junction had 13 bases not matched to a gene; V was cut back by 3 bases and J by 7 bases. The CDR3 DNA reads TGTGCCAGCAGCTATTTGACAGGGGGTGCGTCTGGTGAAGCTTTCTTT. Translating gives CASSYLTGGASGEAFF.

There are a few counts of this clone. The V and J genes are TRBV15 and TRBJ1-5; 11 bases line up with TRBD1. The CDR3 is 15 amino acids. Trimming at V came to 4 bases and at J to 5 bases, leaving 4 bases not matched to a gene. Germline V gene sequence: CDR1 LNHNV, CDR2 YYDKDF (reference sequence). CDR3 DNA: TGTGCCACCAGCACATCGGACAGGGGGCATCAGCCCCAGCATTTT. This encodes CATSTSDRGHQPQHF.

This clone was seen a handful of times. The V gene is TRBV19, the J gene TRBJ1-6; no definite D call. CDR3 size: 15 residues. Germline V gene data show CDR1 as LNHDA and CDR2 as SQIVND (reference sequence). V was cut by 3 bases and J by 0 bases, with 6 bases left in between. This CDR3 reads CASSIESSYNSPLHF. The CDR3 nucleotides read TGTGCCAGTAGTATTGAGAGCTCCTATAATTCACCCCTCCACTTT.

The chain joins TRBV29-1 to TRBJ2-1, with 7 bases fitting TRBD2. Germline CDR1 reads SQVTM; CDR2 reads ANQGSEA. The V segment lost 7 bases and the J segment 1 base; nucleotides outside the gene matches: 4. This CDR3 region has 13 residues. DNA of the CDR3: TGCAGCGGGAGCGGGGCATCCTACAATGAGCAGTTCTTC. Translating it yields CSGSGASYNEQFF.

This clone was seen once. V is TRBV7-6 and J is TRBJ2-5, with D possibly being TRBD1 (5 bases). Per the germline V gene, CDR1 is SGHVS and CDR2 is FNYEAQ. V lost 0 bases, J lost 1 base, and 12 bases lay in between. The CDR3 is 16 amino acids. CDR3 coding DNA: TGTGCCAGCAGCTTAGCGGCAGGGTTCACCCAAGAGACCCAGTACTTC. It specifies CASSLAAGFTQETQYF.

The chain links TRBV18 to TRBJ1-3; D not certain. This CDR3 spans 16 amino acids. From germline, CDR1 is KGHSH and CDR2 LQKENI. The germline V and J ends were trimmed by 2 bases and 0 bases, with 11 bases remaining between them. The CDR3 DNA reads as TGTGCCAGCTCACCAGGTGCACAGCACTCTGGAAACACCATATATTTT. Its translation: CASSPGAQHSGNTIYF. The whole variable domain, filled in from reference TRBV18 and TRBJ1-3, reads NAGVMQNPRHLVRRRGQEARLRCSPMKGHSHVYWYRQLPEEGLKFMVYLQKENIIDESGMPKERFSAEFPKEGPSILRIQQVVRGDSAAYFCASSPGAQHSGNTIYFGEGSWLTVV.

The chain carries TRBV2 and TRBJ1-2, with D tentatively TRBD1 (6 bases). Trimming shortened V by 11 bases and J by 4 bases, and 14 bases separated the two germline ends. CDR3 size: 12 residues. The V gene's germline CDR1 is SNHLY and CDR2 FYNNEI. CDR3 sequence: CASDRTAYGYTF. As DNA, the CDR3 is TGTGCCTCCGACCGGACAGCCTATGGCTACACCTTC.

This clone was seen a handful of times. The rearrangement uses TRBV13 and TRBJ2-7; 8 bases fit TRBD1. The CDR3 has 14 residues. Germline values: CDR1 PRHDT, CDR2 FYEKMQ (reference sequence). Trimming at V came to 3 bases and at J to 3 bases, leaving 4 bases not matched to a gene. CDR3 bases: TGTGCCAGCAGCTTTCAGGGGGCGGGCTACGAGCAGTACTTC. Its translation: CASSFQGAGYEQYF.

J is TRBJ2-3 and V is TRBV19; D might be TRBD1 (6 bases). Trimming removed 5 bases from V and 1 base from J, with 10 bases in between. Germline CDR1 is LNHDA and CDR2 is SQIVND (reference sequence). CDR3 length: 14 amino acids. The CDR3 here is CASSVHRGTDTQYF. Written as DNA, the CDR3 is TGTGCCAGTAGTGTCCACAGGGGCACAGATACGCAGTATTTT.

This chain uses TRBV7-9 with TRBJ1-2; 10 bases line up with TRBD1. The trim removed 4 bases at V and 2 bases at J, leaving 4 bases unmatched. The CDR3 runs 15 residues. CDR1 is SEHNR, CDR2 FQNEAQ, per germline (reference sequence). The CDR3 is CASSSDRGRNYGYTF. CDR3 nucleotide sequence: TGTGCCAGCAGCTCTGACAGGGGGCGGAACTATGGCTACACCTTC.